The rows below give T cell receptor beta chains drawn from one sample of a study of blood T cell repertoires in COVID-19. TCRdb keeps only in-frame clones here, not all; method: immunoSEQ multiplex PCR. The sample has under 150,000 clones, 70% to 90% seen once. The sample comprised peripheral blood. Receptors were obtained from a man younger than 45 with acute or convalescent COVID-19. Each CDR3 is given without its conserved first and last residue. Each record gives: CDR3 length, V gene, clone size, J gene, CDR3 protein. Clone size is stated in some rows and not others, as once, few, many or a class when expanded.

16,TRBV4-1,NA,TRBJ2-2,ASSQGSLKAGKTGELF
15,TRBV10-3,NA,TRBJ1-5,AISDSSGGISNQPQH
15,TRBV12-5,NA,TRBJ2-2,ASGRTSGRAWGGELF
11,TRBV30,once,TRBJ1-5,AWSPSVNQPQH
9,TRBV20-1,NA,TRBJ2-5,SLQGRETQY
11,TRBV19,few,TRBJ2-2,ASRSTGTGELF
13,TRBV7-2,few,TRBJ1-4,ASSLGAGPNEKLF
10,TRBV5-6,NA,TRBJ1-1,ASSIGSTEAF
12,TRBV7-9,NA,TRBJ1-2,ASSLDRGLNGYT
14,TRBV7-8,NA,TRBJ1-6,ASSLAVQIYNSPLH
12,TRBV19,once,TRBJ1-1,ASSIEHRSSEAF
12,TRBV6-6,NA,TRBJ2-2,ASERGGYTGELF
10,TRBV7-2,NA,TRBJ1-1,ASSLRAGIAF
12,TRBV5-6,NA,TRBJ1-1,ASSLSGVNTEAF
15,TRBV7-9,NA,TRBJ2-2,ASSLTSGATNTGELF
13,TRBV5-1,once,TRBJ2-5,ASSLAPAGEGTQY
13,TRBV19,NA,TRBJ1-6,ASANGQGIYSPLH
14,TRBV5-5,NA,TRBJ2-1,ASSLAWGQRNNEQF
11,TRBV11-3,NA,TRBJ2-1,ASSLAGAGEQF
12,TRBV4-1,few,TRBJ2-3,ASSQSGTEDTQY
13,TRBV11-2,NA,TRBJ1-5,ASSPTDRFNQPQH
12,TRBV7-6,NA,TRBJ2-1,ASSLKELGGEQF
10,TRBV13,NA,TRBJ1-1,ASSLDGRGAF
15,TRBV19,NA,TRBJ1-5,ASRPGQGVWANQPQH
14,TRBV9,NA,TRBJ2-3,ASSVDPVISTDTQY
11,TRBV11-3,NA,TRBJ2-3,ASSLGLADTQY
15,TRBV27,few,TRBJ2-1,ASSSLGSGLVGDEQF
13,TRBV19,NA,TRBJ1-2,ASSTPTGANYGYT
11,TRBV19,NA,TRBJ2-3,ATRNEGTDTQY
12,TRBV19,NA,TRBJ1-1,ASSIPGATPEAF
13,TRBV5-1,NA,TRBJ2-3,ASSLGLAVADTQY
12,TRBV10-3,NA,TRBJ1-1,AISDGPMNTEAF
13,TRBV19,NA,TRBJ2-1,ASSVTSGRIHEQF
13,TRBV6-6,NA,TRBJ2-3,ASRIAGGRGDTQY
12,TRBV10-3,NA,TRBJ2-1,AISGDRGLNEQF
15,TRBV11-2,few,TRBJ2-2,ASSLDSLASYTGELF